This passage covers 21 T cell receptor beta chains from one sample sequenced in a study of PD-1 blockade in classical Hodgkin lymphoma. TCRdb's copy holds only in-frame clones and misses some; the assay was immunoSEQ multiplex PCR. In the table there are about 64,000 clones, more than 80% of which are singletons. The time point was: cycle 4 day 1 (C4D1), after six to seven weeks of nivolumab. After autologous stem cell transplantation all patients relapsed, and prior brentuximab vedotin exposure differed between cohorts. The source was peripheral blood mononuclear cells (PBMCs), collected before the fourth cycle of nivolumab. The receptor set was obtained from a human donor with classical Hodgkin lymphoma.

The chain couples TRBV25-1 to TRBJ2-1, with 9 bases aligning to TRBD2. The V segment lost 2 bases and the J segment 9 bases; nucleotides outside the gene matches: 8. The germline V gene encodes CDR1 MGHDK and CDR2 SYGVNS. CDR3 length: 15 residues. The CDR3 nucleotides read TGTGCCAGCAGTGAAGGGGGACTAGCCCACATTGAGCAGTTCTTC. Residues: CASSEGGLAHIEQFF.

The chain carries TRBV6-5 and TRBJ2-7; 9 bases line up with TRBD1. Germline values: CDR1 MNHEY, CDR2 SVGAGI. CDR3 length equals 14 residues. V lost 11 bases and J lost 2; bases outside the gene matches: 10. CDR3 sequence reads: CADRRDRETYEQYF. The CDR3 coding sequence is TGTGCCGACCGAAGGGACAGGGAGACCTACGAGCAGTACTTC.

This chain links TRBV10-3 with TRBJ2-5; unclear D gene. The J call could be wrong; TRBJ2-7 is a better fit for the DNA end. CDR1 and CDR2 (germline): ENHRY, SYGVKD. The CDR3 covers 14 residues. The CDR3: CAISDRTSSYEQYF. DNA for the CDR3: TGTGCCATCAGTGATCGCACAAGCTCCTACGAGCAGTACTTC.

The rearrangement uses TRBV6-5 and TRBJ2-7, with 8 bases fitting TRBD1. Trimming at V came to 5 bases and at J to 0 bases, leaving 6 bases not matched to a gene. CDR3 length equals 15 residues. CDR1 and CDR2 (germline): MNHEY, SVGAGI. The CDR3 spells CASSPTGGSSYEQYF. The CDR3 DNA sequence: TGTGCCAGCAGTCCCACAGGGGGGAGCTCCTACGAGCAGTACTTC.

The chain uses TRBV27 and TRBJ2-7, with 10 bases identical to TRBD2. Trimming took 6 bases from V and 4 from J; bases not matched to a gene: 6. The CDR3 runs to 14 residues. Looked up from germline, CDR1 is MNHEY and CDR2 is SMNVEV (reference sequence). For the CDR3, the DNA is TGTGCCAGCAGGGGGTCGGGACTAGCGTACGAGCAGTACTTC. It encodes CASRGSGLAYEQYF.

The V and J genes are TRBV28 and TRBJ1-3; 7 positions agree with TRBD1. This CDR3 spans 14 amino acids. V was clipped by 9 bases and J by 0 bases; unmatched bases: 5. Germline assignment: CDR1 MDHEN and CDR2 SYDVKM. In nucleotides, the CDR3 is TGTGCCAGGGGACAGCTTAACTCTGGAAACACCATATATTTT. It is translated as CARGQLNSGNTIYF.

The CDR3 sequence is CASSSLSGLNTGELFF. The CDR3 region has the DNA TGCGCCAGCAGCTCACTATCGGGACTAAACACCGGGGAGCTGTTTTTT. The V gene is TRBV5-1, the J gene TRBJ2-2; 7 bases fit TRBD2. Germline CDR1 SGHRS, CDR2 YFSETQ. The junction had 7 bases not matched to a gene; V was cut back by 3 bases and J by 2 bases. The CDR3 has 16 residues.

DNA for the CDR3: TGTGCCAGCATTCAGGGGGCGAATTACAATGAGCAGTTCTTC. Its protein is CASIQGANYNEQFF. The chain has TRBV28 and TRBJ2-1; 8 nucleotides line up with TRBD1. The CDR3 length is 14 residues. V dropped 7 bases and J dropped 4; count of bases not matched to a gene: 6. Germline loops: CDR1 MDHEN, CDR2 SYDVKM.

The chain links TRBV5-1 to TRBJ2-5; TRBD2 is a possible D gene (5 bases). The germline V and J ends were trimmed by 4 bases and 8 bases, with 24 bases remaining between them. The CDR3 has 16 residues. CDR1 and CDR2 (germline): SGHRS, YFSETQ. The CDR3 spells CASSGLAGSSEGTQYF. The CDR3 DNA is TGCGCCAGCAGCGGTCTAGCCGGGTCGTCGGAAGGAACCCAGTACTTC.

The CDR3 sequence: CATSRVDTPSEGYTF. The CDR3 DNA reads TGTGCCACCAGCAGAGTAGATACCCCCTCGGAAGGCTACACCTTC. The rearrangement links TRBV15 to TRBJ1-2, with no clear D. From germline, CDR1 is LNHNV and CDR2 YYDKDF (reference sequence). The CDR3 has 15 residues. V was shortened by 1 base and J by 8 bases, with 17 bases between the two germline ends.

The table lists this clone with a count of one. This rearrangement joins TRBV6-5 to TRBJ2-3, with 7 bases identical to TRBD2. The V and J ends lost 6 bases and 8 bases, in that order; junction bases with no gene match: 5. The germline gives CDR1 MNHEY, CDR2 SVGAGI. The CDR3 has 12 amino acids. The CDR3 nucleotides read TGTGCCAGCAGCCCACAGCGGGGTACGCAGTATTTT. It codes for CASSPQRGTQYF.

The rearrangement joins TRBV11-2 to TRBJ2-3; D gene uncertain. CDR1 is SGHAT, CDR2 FQNNGV, per germline. V gave up 0 bases and J gave up 0 bases, with 19 bases separating them. The CDR3 runs to 19 residues. CDR3 protein: CASSLDSKRLGISTDTQYF. For the CDR3, the DNA is TGTGCCAGCAGCTTAGATTCAAAACGACTTGGAATTAGCACAGATACGCAGTATTTT.

The V gene is TRBV6-6, the J gene TRBJ1-5, with 7 bases aligning to TRBD1. Germline CDR1 and CDR2: MNHNY and SVGAGI (reference sequence). The CDR3 runs to 15 residues. The V gene end was trimmed by 5 bases and the J gene end by 3 bases; junction bases not matched to a gene: 7. The CDR3, as DNA: TGTGCCAGCAGTCCCACGACAGGGAACAATCAGCCCCAGCATTTT. Translating it yields CASSPTTGNNQPQHF.

The table lists this clone with a count of one. The V and J genes are TRBV21-1 and TRBJ1-6. TRBV21-1 is a pseudogene locus. The length of the CDR3 is 14 residues. CDR3 loop: CASSKAVNNSPLHF. CDR3 nucleotides: TGTGCCAGCAGCAAAGCCGTAAATAATTCACCCCTCCACTTT.

V gene TRBV18 combines with J gene TRBJ2-5; 14 bases line up with TRBD2. V trimming: 3 bases; J trimming: 2 bases; junction bases outside the gene matches: 8. This CDR3 region has 18 residues. Germline assignment: CDR1 KGHSH and CDR2 LQKENI. The CDR3 DNA follows: TGTGCCAGCTCACCGCCGGGACTAGCGGGAGAGGGGCAAGAGACCCAGTACTTC. Translated, it gives CASSPPGLAGEGQETQYF.

Details on this clone: The germline gene is not matched at one end of the junction; a read error may be the cause. The V and J genes are TRBV5-8 and TRBJ2-7; TRBD1 matches at 8 bases. The germline V gene has CDR1 SGHTS and CDR2 YDEGEE. The CDR3 is 11 amino acids. CDR3 in DNA: TGTGCCAGCAGGCGGACAGGGATTTTGAACTTC. Translating gives CASRRTGILNF.

This chain connects TRBV6-5 to TRBJ2-2; D possibly corresponds to TRBD2 (6 bases). V lost 3 bases, J lost 4 bases, and 15 bases lay in between. This CDR3 contains 16 residues. The germline CDR1 and CDR2 sequences are MNHEY and SVGAGI. In nucleotides, the CDR3 is TGTGCCAGCAGTTATAGTTCGGGAGTCCCCACCGGGGAGCTGTTTTTT. Translating gives CASSYSSGVPTGELFF.

V usage is TRBV4-1 and J usage is TRBJ2-1, with 8 bases matching TRBD1. From germline, CDR1 is MGHRA and CDR2 YSYEKL. Unmatched junction bases numbered 5, after V lost 3 bases and J lost 4 bases. This CDR3 contains 15 residues. CDR3 residues: CASSHGQGRYNEQFF. CDR3 coding DNA: TGCGCCAGCAGCCACGGACAGGGTCGGTACAATGAGCAGTTCTTC.

The V and J genes are TRBV11-2 and TRBJ2-3, with 13 bases fitting TRBD2. Germline V lookup: CDR1 SGHAT, CDR2 FQNNGV. The V and J ends lost 5 bases and 7 bases, in that order; junction bases with no gene match: 6. This CDR3 region has 15 residues. The CDR3 nucleotides read TGTGCCAGCAGCACAAGGACTAGCGGGAGTCATACGCAGTATTTT. Translated: CASSTRTSGSHTQYF.

This chain joins TRBV7-9 and TRBJ1-1; unclear D gene. V gave up 1 base and J gave up 1 base, with 7 bases separating them. The CDR3 spans 14 residues. Germline V lookup: CDR1 SEHNR, CDR2 FQNEAQ (reference sequence). The CDR3: CASSLVQTNTEAFF. Written as DNA, the CDR3 is TGTGCCAGCAGCTTAGTCCAGACGAACACTGAAGCTTTCTTT.

The V gene is TRBV9, the J gene TRBJ1-3; D not resolved. From germline, CDR1 is SGDLS and CDR2 YYNGEE. CDR3 length: 13 residues. Trimming removed 4 bases from V and 4 bases from J, with 9 bases in between. CDR3 bases: TGTGCCAGCAGCATAGATCGAGGAAACACCATATATTTT. Translated, it gives CASSIDRGNTIYF.